The next 22 T cell receptor beta chains were all read from a single sample in a study of blood T cells in healthy people across ages. A J-beta primer mix and a sample-barcoded 5' primer were used in a second PCR of roughly 7 to 12 cycles. TCRdb used MiXCR to reprocess the 5' RACE reads, holding one entry per CDR3 protein. This table has some 1.7 million distinct CDR3 sequences, roughly 28% appearing once. Sequenced sample: blood. The receptors derive from a woman aged 25 to 39 in good health.

V gene TRBV11-2 combines with J gene TRBJ1-6; D is unclear. Germline CDR1 is SGHAT and CDR2 is FQNNGV. Trimming cost V 5 bases and J 5 bases, with 22 bases left between them. There are 18 residues in the CDR3. CDR3 amino acids: CASSGRWEVSVNNSPLHF. The CDR3 DNA reads as TGTGCCAGCAGCGGTAGATGGGAGGTTTCCGTGAATAATTCACCCCTCCACTTT.

There are many counts of this clonotype. The junction departs from the called germline gene at one end, perhaps through a read error. The chain joins TRBV5-5 to TRBJ1-1; no definite D call. The germline CDR1 and CDR2 sequences are SGHKS and YYEKEE (reference sequence). This CDR3 has 13 amino acids. CDR3 protein: CASSSSPNNEAFF. For the CDR3, the DNA is TGTGCCAGCAGCTCAAGTCCCAACAATGAAGCTTTCTTT.

This clonotype was seen a few times. The chain joins TRBV7-2 to TRBJ2-5, with D possibly called TRBD1 or TRBD2 (5 bases each). Trimming shortened V by 3 bases and J by 0 bases, and 11 bases separated the two germline ends. CDR3 length equals 15 residues. Germline V gene sequence: CDR1 SGHTA, CDR2 FQGNSA. CDR3 amino acids: CASSLGELYQETQYF. DNA of the CDR3: TGTGCCAGCAGCTTGGGGGAACTGTACCAAGAGACCCAGTACTTC.

Regarding this clonotype: A junction boundary mismatches the germline segment, possibly from a read error. The rearrangement joins TRBV5-5 to TRBJ1-5; no clear D gene. The CDR3 runs to 15 residues. The germline gives CDR1 SGHKS, CDR2 YYEKEE (reference sequence). The chain's CDR3 is CASSHQTSLNRPQHF. CDR3 in DNA: TGTGCCAGCAGCCATCAGACGTCCCTCAATCGGCCCCAGCATTTT.

This clonotype was counted once. This chain uses TRBV7-3 with TRBJ2-7; TRBD2 is a possible D gene (6 bases). The germline CDR1 and CDR2 sequences are SGHTA and FQGTGA. Trimming took 4 bases from V and 7 from J, leaving 20 bases between them. The CDR3 has 15 amino acids. CDR3 DNA sequence: TGTGCCAGCAGCTCCCAGGGACCGGACTACAATGAGCAGTACTTC. It is translated as CASSSQGPDYNEQYF.

V and J are TRBV12-3 or TRBV12-4 and TRBJ2-7, with TRBD2 matching over 8 bases. Losses at the gene ends were 6 bases for V and 2 bases for J; bases not matched to a gene: 15. The CDR3 contains 17 residues. The CDR3 loop reads CASSPGGGAGATYEQYF. In nucleotides, the CDR3 is TGTGCCAGCAGCCCCGGAGGGGGAGCGGGGGCTACCTACGAGCAGTACTTC.

This clonotype appeared many times. One junction end disagrees with the germline gene, perhaps due to a read error. This chain connects TRBV5-1 to TRBJ2-6; 7 bases map to TRBD1. CDR3 length equals 16 residues. CDR1 is SGHRS, CDR2 YFSETQ, per germline. CDR3 DNA sequence: TGTGCCAGCAGCTTGGGACAGAGCTCTGGGGCCAACGTCCTGACTTTC. Residues: CASSLGQSSGANVLTF.

This clonotype was recorded a few times. CDR3 in DNA: TGTGCCAGCTCACTACACGTGCAAAAACTGTTTTTT. Protein product: CASSLHVQKLFF. The rearrangement joins TRBV18 to TRBJ1-4; the D is unclear. This CDR3 is 12 amino acids long. In germline, CDR1 is KGHSH, CDR2 LQKENI. V dropped 4 bases and J dropped 9 bases, with 9 bases sitting between them. The full variable domain, its missing parts supplied by reference TRBV18 and TRBJ1-4, is NAGVMQNPRHLVRRRGQEARLRCSPMKGHSHVYWYRQLPEEGLKFMVYLQKENIIDESGMPKERFSAEFPKEGPSILRIQQVVRGDSAAYFCASSLHVQKLFFGSGTQLSVL.

Of note for this clonotype: One junction end disagrees with the germline gene, perhaps due to a read error. The rearrangement uses TRBV18 and TRBJ2-7; 8 bases agree with TRBD1. There are 15 residues in the CDR3. The germline CDR1 and CDR2 sequences are KGHSH and LQKENI. CDR3 region: CASSPLGQGNYEQYF. In DNA, the CDR3 is TGTGCCAGCTCGCCACTTGGACAGGGTAACTACGAGCAGTACTTC.

V is TRBV7-3 and J is TRBJ2-1; D perhaps matches TRBD2 (6 bases). With 5 bases removed from V and 1 base from J, the gap between germline ends came to 15 bases. The CDR3 extends over 16 amino acids. CDR1 is SGHTA and CDR2 is FQGTGA in the germline V gene. The CDR3 DNA reads TGTGCCAGCAGCCCTGCCGGGGGACGATCCTACAATGAGCAGTTCTTC. This gives the protein CASSPAGGRSYNEQFF.

This clonotype appeared a few times. The CDR3 reads CASRPTQGAHTNEQYF. CDR3 nucleotide sequence: TGTGCAAGTCGCCCTACCCAGGGGGCCCACACTAACGAGCAGTACTTC. The chain is built from TRBV12-2 and TRBJ2-7; TRBD1 was called by the table and not checked on the DNA. TRBV12-2 is assigned pseudogene status. The CDR3 runs 16 residues.

This clonotype has just a few counts. V usage is TRBV12-3 or TRBV12-4 and J usage is TRBJ1-2, with a tentative D call TRBD1 (6 bases). V dropped 6 bases and J dropped 4 bases, with 27 bases sitting between them. This CDR3 is 18 amino acids long. The CDR3 DNA reads TGTGCCAGCAGGTCACGCAGGGTTAGATGGGGGGCCGGCTATGGCTACACCTTC. This codes for CASRSRRVRWGAGYGYTF.

With regard to this clonotype: A single base separates this from a much larger clone, so it may be a read error. V gene TRBV29-1 combines with J gene TRBJ2-7, with D possibly TRBD2 on 5 matching bases. The CDR3 consists of 12 residues. Germline V gene data show CDR1 as SQVTM and CDR2 as ANQGSEA. Trimming took off 2 bases at V and 10 bases at J, with 15 bases between the two ends. The CDR3 loop is CSVEHLSGTQYF. The CDR3 bases are TGCAGCGTTGAACATCTGAGCGGCACCCAGTACTTC.

The chain is built from TRBV3-1 and TRBJ1-4; D unresolved. V was clipped by 2 bases and J by 8 bases, with 6 bases between them. Germline V gene data show CDR1 as LGHDT and CDR2 as YNNKEL (reference sequence). This CDR3 is 12 amino acids long. The CDR3 nucleotides are TGTGCCAGCAGCCAACCAAGGGAAAAACTGTTTTTT. Its translation is CASSQPREKLFF.

The CDR3: CASSYADVSGANVLTF. The CDR3 nucleotides are TGTGCCAGCTCATACGCAGACGTCTCTGGGGCCAACGTCCTGACTTTC. The chain combines TRBV18 with TRBJ2-6; D is unresolved. The CDR3 is made up of 16 amino acids. V lost 5 bases and J lost 0, with 11 bases in between. Germline loops: CDR1 KGHSH, CDR2 LQKENI.

This chain uses TRBV6-1 with TRBJ2-4, with D possibly being TRBD1 or TRBD2 (6 bases each). Between the trimmed V and J ends, which lost 2 bases and 7 bases, there was a span of 12 bases. The germline gives CDR1 MNHNS, CDR2 SASEGT. The CDR3 is made up of 14 amino acids. For the CDR3, the DNA is TGTGCCAGCAGTGAAACGGGGGCCCGGAACATTCAGTACTTC. The encoded protein is CASSETGARNIQYF.

This clonotype was seen a handful of times. V usage is TRBV12-5 and J usage is TRBJ2-7; 10 bases are a match to TRBD1. With V trimmed by 6 bases and J by 6 bases, 5 bases remained unmatched. The CDR3 consists of 13 residues. Germline V gene data show CDR1 as LGHNT and CDR2 as FRNRAP. CDR3 residues: CASGQGTGVEQYF. The CDR3 DNA is TGTGCTAGTGGCCAAGGGACAGGGGTCGAGCAGTACTTC.

In this sample, this clonotype turned up a few times. The rearrangement links TRBV12-3 or TRBV12-4 to TRBJ1-2, with D tentatively TRBD1 (6 bases). V lost 7 bases, J lost 7 bases, and 16 bases lay in between. This CDR3 spans 13 amino acids. CDR3 nucleotides: TGTGCCAGCAATACAGGGATCGACTGTGGCTACACCTTC. It specifies CASNTGIDCGYTF.

This clonotype was seen more than once but under ten times. Relative to the germline gene, one junction end is altered; a read error may explain this. The chain uses TRBV12-5 and TRBJ1-5; D not resolved. Germline CDR1 is LGHNT and CDR2 is FRNRAP. The CDR3 extends over 13 amino acids. The CDR3 coding sequence is TGTGCTAGTGGTTCCGGAGGCAATCGGCCCCAGCATTTT. This encodes CASGSGGNRPQHF.

The genes are TRBV9 and TRBJ1-1, with D tentatively TRBD1 (6 bases). V was cut by 3 bases and J by 1 base, with 13 bases left in between. The germline CDR1 and CDR2 sequences are SGDLS and YYNGEE. The CDR3 contains 15 residues. The CDR3: CASSASTGPNTEAFF. For the CDR3, the DNA is TGTGCCAGCAGCGCCAGTACAGGGCCGAACACTGAAGCTTTCTTT. Full variable domain (rest looked up from reference TRBV9 and TRBJ1-1): DSGVTQTPKHLITATGQRVTLRCSPRSGDLSVYWYQQSLDQGLQFLIQYYNGEERAKGNILERFSAQQFPDLHSELNLSSLELGDSALYFCASSASTGPNTEAFFGQGTRLTVV.

Remarks on this clonotype: A single base separates this from a much larger clone, so it may be a read error. CDR3 in amino acids: CASSYPSETLNEKLFF. For the CDR3, the DNA is TGTGCCAGCAGTTACCCTTCAGAGACGCTTAATGAAAAACTGTTTTTT. This chain joins TRBV28 and TRBJ1-4; D remains ambiguous. Looked up from germline, CDR1 is MDHEN and CDR2 is SYDVKM. CDR3 length equals 16 residues. The V end lost 4 bases, the J end lost 4 bases, and 16 bases lay between the germline ends.

This clonotype was found a few times. The chain recombines TRBV7-3 with TRBJ2-1, with no clear D. The J call is doubtful: the DNA matches TRBJ2-7 better. Germline V gene data show CDR1 as SGHTA and CDR2 as FQGTGA. This CDR3 region has 17 residues. The CDR3 coding sequence is TGTGCCAGCAGCTTAATGAGCTTATCCTCCTCCTACAATGAGCAGTACTTC. Its protein product is CASSLMSLSSSYNEQYF.